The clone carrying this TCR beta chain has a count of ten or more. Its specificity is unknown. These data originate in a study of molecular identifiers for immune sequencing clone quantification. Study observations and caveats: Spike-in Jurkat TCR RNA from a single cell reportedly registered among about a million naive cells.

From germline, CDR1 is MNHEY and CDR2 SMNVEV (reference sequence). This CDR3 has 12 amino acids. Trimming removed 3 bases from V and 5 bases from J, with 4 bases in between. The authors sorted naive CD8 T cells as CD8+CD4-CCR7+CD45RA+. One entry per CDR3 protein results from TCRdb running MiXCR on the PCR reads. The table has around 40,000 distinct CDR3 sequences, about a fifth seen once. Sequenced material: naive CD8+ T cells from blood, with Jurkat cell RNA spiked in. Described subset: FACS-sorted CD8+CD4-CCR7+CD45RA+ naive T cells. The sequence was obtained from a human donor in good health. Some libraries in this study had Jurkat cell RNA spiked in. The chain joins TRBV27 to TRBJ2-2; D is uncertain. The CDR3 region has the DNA TGTGCCAGCAGTTTGCGGACCGGGGAGCTGTTTTTT. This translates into CASSLRTGELFF.